Below, one TCR beta chain is given with its context. The source of the sample is a study of blood T cell repertoires in COVID-19. Turning to the study itself: Both acute and convalescent COVID-19 samples were obtained from the United States, Italy and Spain. Sample material is recorded as cDNA or gDNA derived from T cells, B-cell-depleted T cells, or PBMCs.

Seattle patients were enrolled while actively infected and followed longitudinally. CDR3 length equals 16 residues. In germline, CDR1 is SNHLY, CDR2 FYNNEI. V shed 4 bases, J shed 4 bases, and the junction held 10 bases outside the gene matches. As processed by the authors: Estimation of nucleated cell counts relied on the amplification of reference gene primers. Data came from immunoSEQ multiplex PCR; TCRdb stores just in-frame clones and leaves some out. V and J calls and clone size are given by that table; D and trimming were obtained from the DNA. The table lists some 160,000 clones, about nine tenths of them singletons.

The clonotype originates from a man aged 18 to 30 with COVID-19, enrolled during active disease. Material for sequencing was peripheral blood. The gene calls are TRBV2 and TRBJ2-7, with 10 nucleotides matching TRBD1. DNA of the CDR3: TGTGCCAGCAGTGTCGCTTCGGGACAGGGGTCTTACGAGCAGTACTTC. It is translated as CASSVASGQGSYEQYF.